The 12 T cell receptor beta chains below were found in one sample sequenced in a study of OX40 agonist ivuxolimab in advanced cancers. TCRdb keeps only in-frame clones here, not all; method: immunoSEQ multiplex PCR. The repertoire consists of more than 50,000 clones, with approximately 90% occurring once and the leading ten covering 2%. The sample in question was CD4+ or CD8+ T cells sorted from blood, obtained in a trial of the OX40 agonist ivuxolimab. The receptors shown here come from an adult with an advanced solid tumor such as melanoma, head and neck, liver or kidney cancer.

The chain recombines TRBV5-1 with TRBJ2-5, with D perhaps matching TRBD2 (6 bases). Trimming pared 1 base from V and 4 bases from J, leaving 14 bases between. The CDR3 is 15 amino acids. The germline V gene encodes CDR1 SGHRS and CDR2 YFSETQ. The CDR3: CASSLSFQGGETQYF. In DNA form, the CDR3 reads TGCGCCAGCAGCTTGAGTTTTCAGGGAGGAGAGACCCAGTACTTC.

The chain employs TRBV7-2 and TRBJ2-3; TRBD2 aligns across 7 bases. The CDR3 runs to 16 residues. V shed 2 bases and J 1 base; nucleotides not matched to a gene: 6. Germline values: CDR1 SGHTA, CDR2 FQGNSA. The CDR3 coding sequence is TGTGCCAGCAGCTTAATAGGCGGGGGTGGCACAGATACGCAGTATTTT. Translating it yields CASSLIGGGGTDTQYF.

V gene TRBV6-5 combines with J gene TRBJ1-4; 9 positions agree with TRBD1. This CDR3 spans 15 amino acids. The germline V gene encodes CDR1 MNHEY and CDR2 SVGAGI. V dropped 2 bases and J dropped 8; count of bases not matched to a gene: 6. The CDR3 protein is CASSYMTGGEEKLFF. Here the CDR3 DNA reads TGTGCCAGCAGTTACATGACAGGGGGAGAGGAAAAACTGTTTTTT.

The V call is TRBV2, the J call TRBJ1-6; 9 bases map to TRBD1. CDR1 is SNHLY, CDR2 FYNNEI, per germline. The V gene end was trimmed by 4 bases and the J gene end by 7 bases; junction bases not matched to a gene: 5. The CDR3 has 15 amino acids. This CDR3 reads CASSGTGTGNSPLHF. In DNA, the CDR3 is TGTGCCAGCAGTGGAACCGGGACAGGGAATTCACCCCTCCACTTT.

CDR3 region: CASSVESEQFF. The CDR3, as DNA: TGTGCCAGCAGCGTAGAGAGTGAGCAGTTCTTC. The chain recombines TRBV9 with TRBJ2-1; no clear D gene. The CDR3 length is 11 residues. Germline-derived CDR1 and CDR2 are SGDLS and YYNGEE. With 0 bases removed from V and 9 bases from J, the gap between germline ends came to 4 bases.

This chain uses TRBV6-9 with TRBJ1-4; D perhaps matches TRBD1 (6 bases). V shed 6 bases and J shed 8 bases, with 16 bases lying between them. CDR1 is MNHGY and CDR2 is SVAAGI in the germline V gene. CDR3 length: 14 residues. In DNA form, the CDR3 reads TGTGCCAGCAGGACCGGGGGGCTAAGCGAAAAACTGTTTTTT. It translates to CASRTGGLSEKLFF.

The chain combines TRBV10-3 with TRBJ1-3; 9 bases are shared with TRBD1. After removal of 8 bases from V and 2 bases from J, the junction contained 4 bases not matched to a gene. This CDR3 region has 14 residues. CDR1 and CDR2 (germline): ENHRY, SYGVKD. The CDR3 DNA sequence: TGTGCCATCGAGGACAGGGGACCTGGAAACACCATATATTTT. Amino acid sequence: CAIEDRGPGNTIYF.

The chain couples TRBV10-3 to TRBJ2-1; D may be TRBD2 (5 bases). The V and J ends lost 6 bases and 5 bases respectively, with 14 bases between them. This CDR3 is 14 amino acids long. Per germline, CDR1 ENHRY and CDR2 SYGVKD. CDR3 nucleotides: TGTGCCATCAGCCAAGAAGCGGCGGACAATGAGCAGTTCTTC. Translation gives CAISQEAADNEQFF.

This chain joins TRBV29-1 and TRBJ1-5; unclear D gene. From germline, CDR1 is SQVTM and CDR2 ANQGSEA. This CDR3 contains 13 residues. The germline V and J ends were trimmed by 4 bases and 3 bases, with 10 bases remaining between them. CDR3 protein: CSVVETPNQPQHF. For the CDR3, the DNA is TGCAGCGTTGTGGAGACACCCAATCAGCCCCAGCATTTT.

The CDR3 sequence is CASSRVPGVPLTDTQYF. The DNA of the CDR3 is TGTGCCAGTAGTAGGGTCCCGGGGGTTCCCCTCACAGATACGCAGTATTTT. This chain connects TRBV19 to TRBJ2-3; D might be TRBD2 (6 bases). Germline lookup yields CDR1 LNHDA and CDR2 SQIVND (reference sequence). Trimming removed 4 bases at V and 2 bases at J, with 19 bases between. This CDR3 is 17 amino acids long. Using reference TRBV19 and TRBJ2-3 for the parts outside the CDR3, the full variable domain is DGGITQSPKYLFRKEGQNVTLSCEQNLNHDAMYWYRQDPGQGLRLIYYSQIVNDFQKGDIAEGYSVSREKKESFPLTVTSAQKNPTAFYLCASSRVPGVPLTDTQYFGPGTRLTVL.

The chain is built from TRBV28 and TRBJ2-3, with D possibly TRBD1 on 7 matching bases. V lost 4 bases and J lost 3, with 23 bases in between. The CDR3 is 18 amino acids. CDR1 is MDHEN and CDR2 is SYDVKM in the germline V gene. The CDR3 region has the DNA TGTGCCAGCAGTTACTTGGGACAGTCAGCGGGTCGTACAGATACGCAGTATTTT. Protein: CASSYLGQSAGRTDTQYF.

This clone showed up just once. The V call is TRBV28, the J call TRBJ1-2; D remains unclear. Germline assignment: CDR1 MDHEN and CDR2 SYDVKM. The CDR3 is made up of 13 amino acids. V lost 5 bases and J 4 bases, leaving 11 bases between the germline ends. CDR3 sequence: CASSSRGIYGYTF. CDR3 DNA: TGTGCCAGCAGTAGTCGAGGGATCTATGGCTACACCTTC.